What follows are 16 T cell receptor beta chains derived from one specimen sequenced in a study of blood T cell repertoires in COVID-19. TCRdb keeps only in-frame clones here, not all; method: immunoSEQ multiplex PCR. The table has about 69,000 clones, around 90% seen once. Sequenced: peripheral blood. Receptors originate from a middle-aged man with acute or convalescent COVID-19.

The CDR3 nucleotides are TGTGCCAGCAGTTTAACACGGGACATGAACACTGAAGCTTTCTTT. This gives the protein CASSLTRDMNTEAFF. V and J are TRBV28 and TRBJ1-1; D perhaps matches TRBD1 (6 bases). This CDR3 spans 15 amino acids. Trimming took off 2 bases at V and 0 bases at J, with 10 bases between the two ends. CDR1 is MDHEN, CDR2 SYDVKM, per germline.

This clone was seen once. This rearrangement joins TRBV7-9 to TRBJ1-2; D gene uncertain. CDR1 SEHNR and CDR2 FQNEAQ come from the germline V gene (reference sequence). The CDR3 is made up of 13 amino acids. DNA of the CDR3: TGTGTGGGGAGGCCAGCCCCTAACTATGGCTACACCTTC. Its translation: CVGRPAPNYGYTF. The entire variable domain, with the rest obtained from reference TRBV7-9 and TRBJ1-2, is as follows: DTGVSQNPRHKITKRGQNVTFRCDPISEHNRLYWYRQTLGQGPEFLTYFQNEAQLEKSRLLSDRFSAERPKGSFSTLEIQRTEQGDSAMYLCVGRPAPNYGYTFGSGTRLTVV.

The chain joins TRBV6-5 to TRBJ1-4, with 7 nucleotides matching TRBD1. Germline CDR1 is MNHEY and CDR2 is SVGAGI. The junction had 1 base not matched to a gene; V was cut back by 5 bases and J by 1 base. The CDR3 contains 14 residues. The CDR3 DNA sequence: TGTGCCAGCAGTCACAGGGGAACTAATGAAAAACTGTTTTTT. It yields the protein CASSHRGTNEKLFF.

The V gene is TRBV7-9, the J gene TRBJ2-1, with a weak D call TRBD1 (6 bases). The V gene's germline CDR1 is SEHNR and CDR2 FQNEAQ (reference sequence). The CDR3 is 13 residues long. Trimming left V 4 bases short and J 6 bases short, with 10 bases between. This chain's CDR3 is CASSSTGINEQFF. The CDR3 coding sequence is TGTGCCAGCAGCTCCACAGGGATCAATGAGCAGTTCTTC.

V and J are TRBV7-9 and TRBJ2-2; 8 bases match TRBD1. The trim removed 0 bases at V and 4 bases at J, leaving 1 base unmatched. Germline CDR1 and CDR2: SEHNR and FQNEAQ (reference sequence). The CDR3 runs to 15 residues. The CDR3 here is CASSLATGATGELFF. In DNA, the CDR3 is TGTGCCAGCAGCTTAGCGACAGGGGCCACCGGGGAGCTGTTTTTT.

V and J are TRBV10-2 and TRBJ2-1; D is possibly TRBD1 (5 bases). V gave up 2 bases and J gave up 4 bases, with 6 bases separating them. Germline V gene data show CDR1 as WSHSY and CDR2 as SAAADI. The CDR3 length is 13 residues. CDR3 amino acids: CASSENRYNEQFF. The CDR3 bases are TGCGCCAGCAGTGAGAACAGGTACAATGAGCAGTTCTTC.

V and J are TRBV7-8 and TRBJ1-5; D uncertain. The CDR3 is 13 residues long. Germline V lookup: CDR1 SGHVS, CDR2 FQNEAQ. The V gene lost 5 bases and the J gene lost 2 bases, with 7 bases spanning the gap. CDR3 coding DNA: TGTGCCAGCAGCCAGAGGGGCAATCAGCCCCAGCATTTT. It encodes CASSQRGNQPQHF.

A single count supports this clone. The CDR3 coding sequence is TGTGCCAGCAGCTTAGTAGGGGAGGGTGGAGGTAACGAGCAGTACTTC. Its translation: CASSLVGEGGGNEQYF. The chain combines TRBV11-2 with TRBJ2-7; 7 nucleotides match TRBD2. V dropped 1 base and J dropped 5; count of bases not matched to a gene: 11. The CDR3 sequence is 16 residues long. CDR1 and CDR2 from the germline V gene are SGHAT and FQNNGV.

This sequence joins TRBV27 and TRBJ1-1; D is unclear. This CDR3 has 14 amino acids. Trimming cost V 6 bases and J 4 bases, with 15 bases left between them. In germline, CDR1 is MNHEY, CDR2 SMNVEV (reference sequence). The CDR3 here is CASSSDRPGTEAFF. In DNA form, the CDR3 reads TGTGCCAGCAGCTCAGATCGGCCAGGCACTGAAGCTTTCTTT.

The rearrangement joins TRBV7-6 to TRBJ2-1; 10 bases match TRBD2. This CDR3 spans 16 amino acids. Per the germline V gene, CDR1 is SGHVS and CDR2 is FNYEAQ. V gave up 5 bases and J gave up 6 bases; unmatched junction bases: 10. CDR3: CASSARPGTSVNEQFF. CDR3 in DNA: TGTGCCAGCAGCGCCCGACCCGGGACTAGCGTCAATGAGCAGTTCTTC.

The V gene is TRBV3-1 (or the pseudogene TRBV3-2), the J gene TRBJ2-1, with 8 positions matching TRBD2. The CDR3 runs 14 residues. V shed 8 bases and J 2 bases; nucleotides not matched to a gene: 5. Germline V CDR1 and CDR2: LGHDT, YNNKEL (reference sequence). The CDR3 nucleotides are TGTGCCAGCCAGCGGGAGAGCGCCTACAATGAGCAGTTCTTC. Translated, it gives CASQRESAYNEQFF.

The rearrangement uses TRBV12-3 or TRBV12-4 and TRBJ1-1; D gene uncertain. The CDR3 loop spans 12 amino acids. V was shortened by 7 bases and J by 5 bases, with 11 bases between the two germline ends. The CDR3, as DNA: TGTGCCAGCACGCGTTGGGAGACTGAAGCTTTCTTT. This translates into CASTRWETEAFF.

This clone was picked up one time. The chain combines TRBV5-6 with TRBJ2-5; 10 positions agree with TRBD2. V shed 0 bases and J 2 bases; nucleotides not matched to a gene: 7. CDR3 size: 17 residues. Germline V gives CDR1 SGHDT, CDR2 YYEEEE. The CDR3 nucleotides are TGTGCCAGCAGCTTGGGACTAGCGGGCGTCCCTCAAGAGACCCAGTACTTC. Translation: CASSLGLAGVPQETQYF.

This sequence joins TRBV3-1 (or the pseudogene TRBV3-2) and TRBJ2-3; 7 nucleotides agree with TRBD2. J lost 8 bases, V lost 1 base, and 3 bases had no gene match. CDR1 and CDR2 from the germline V gene are LGHDT and YNNKEL (reference sequence). The length of the CDR3 is 13 residues. CDR3 protein: CASSQGGSITQYF. In DNA, the CDR3 is TGTGCCAGCAGCCAAGGCGGGAGCATTACGCAGTATTTT.

This chain connects TRBV11-2 to TRBJ1-2, with D possibly matching TRBD1 (5 bases). The CDR3 contains 15 residues. Between the trimmed V and J ends, which lost 2 bases and 0 bases, there was a span of 10 bases. CDR1 is SGHAT, CDR2 FQNNGV, per germline. This CDR3 reads CASSLNSGTNYGYTF. CDR3 DNA: TGTGCCAGCAGCTTAAATTCAGGGACTAACTATGGCTACACCTTC. Full variable domain (remainder filled in from reference TRBV11-2 and TRBJ1-2): EAGVAQSPRYKIIEKRQSVAFWCNPISGHATLYWYQQILGQGPKLLIQFQNNGVVDDSQLPKDRFSAERLKGVDSTLKIQPAKLEDSAVYLCASSLNSGTNYGYTFGSGTRLTVV.

The genes are TRBV3-1 (or the pseudogene TRBV3-2) and TRBJ2-1; possibly TRBD2 for D (5 bases). V lost 1 base, J lost 5 bases, and 15 bases lay in between. Per the germline V gene, CDR1 is LGHDT and CDR2 is YNNKEL (reference sequence). This CDR3 is 16 amino acids long. Here the CDR3 reads CASSQVSGLINNEQFF. Written as DNA, the CDR3 is TGTGCCAGCAGCCAAGTGTCAGGACTTATCAACAATGAGCAGTTCTTC.